This T cell receptor (beta chain) was documented in a study of cytomegalovirus exposure and HLA in healthy donors. CDR1 and CDR2 (germline): SGHRS, YFSETQ. V gave up 0 bases and J gave up 0 bases; unmatched junction bases: 0. The CDR3 is made up of 14 amino acids. Assay used: immunoSEQ multiplex PCR; TCRdb lists only in-frame clones, some missing. The profile covers approximately 140,000 clones, with around four fifths appearing a single time and 1.4% taken by the ten largest. Turning to this clone: Other DNA sequences in this specimen translate into the identical CDR3.

The chain employs TRBV5-1 and TRBJ2-7; 7 bases fit TRBD2. The sample consisted of PBMCs. This TCR was recovered from a woman aged 25 to 39 in good health and CMV-seronegative. This CDR3 reads CASSLGGGSYEQYF. DNA of the CDR3: TGCGCCAGCAGCTTGGGGGGGGGCTCCTACGAGCAGTACTTC.